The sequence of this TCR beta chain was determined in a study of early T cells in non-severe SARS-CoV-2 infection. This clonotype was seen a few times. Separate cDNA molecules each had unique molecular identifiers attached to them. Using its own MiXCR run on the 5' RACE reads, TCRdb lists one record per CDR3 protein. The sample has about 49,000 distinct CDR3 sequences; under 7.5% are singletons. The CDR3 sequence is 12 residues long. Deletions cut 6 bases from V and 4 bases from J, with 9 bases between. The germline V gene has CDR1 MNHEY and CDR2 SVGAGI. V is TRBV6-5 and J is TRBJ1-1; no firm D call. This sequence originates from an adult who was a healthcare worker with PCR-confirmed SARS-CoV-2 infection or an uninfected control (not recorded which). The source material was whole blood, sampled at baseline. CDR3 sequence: CASSRRGTEAFF. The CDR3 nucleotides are TGTGCCAGCAGCCGCCGGGGCACTGAAGCTTTCTTT.